Each of the 15 T cell receptor beta chains below was sequenced from the same sample in a study of blood T cell repertoires in COVID-19. Produced via immunoSEQ multiplex PCR; TCRdb's table is partial and in-frame only. This sample has 80,000 to 100,000 clones; about nine tenths occur once, and the top ten carry 3%. What was sequenced was peripheral blood. The origin of the receptors is a woman aged 50 to 60 with active or convalescent COVID-19.

The chain uses TRBV27 and TRBJ1-5, with D possibly being TRBD1 (6 bases). Trimming left V 1 base short and J 2 bases short, with 9 bases between. Germline CDR1 reads MNHEY; CDR2 reads SMNVEV (reference sequence). There are 15 residues in the CDR3. The CDR3 is CASSLYNRGNQPQHF. In DNA form, the CDR3 reads TGTGCCAGCAGTTTATATAACAGGGGCAATCAGCCCCAGCATTTT.

This clone appeared a few times. This rearrangement joins TRBV9 to TRBJ2-1, with D maybe TRBD2 (5 bases). This CDR3 spans 14 amino acids. V was cut by 2 bases and J by 8 bases, with 14 bases left in between. CDR1 and CDR2 from the germline V gene are SGDLS and YYNGEE. For the CDR3, the DNA is TGTGCCAGCAGCGTCCGAGTCCCCGGGGATGAGCAGTTCTTC. Residues: CASSVRVPGDEQFF.

The chain is built from TRBV24-1 and TRBJ2-2; 7 bases map to TRBD1. V trimming: 4 bases; J trimming: 4 bases; junction bases outside the gene matches: 14. Per the germline V gene, CDR1 is KGHDR and CDR2 is SFDVKD. The CDR3 consists of 18 residues. The CDR3 loop is CATSDPQKGAGLTGELFF. The CDR3 coding sequence is TGTGCCACCAGTGACCCCCAGAAGGGGGCTGGACTCACCGGGGAGCTGTTTTTT.

This chain links TRBV30 with TRBJ2-7, with 9 bases that match TRBD1. The CDR3 contains 12 residues. Germline V gene data show CDR1 as GTSNPN and CDR2 as SVGIG (reference sequence). J gave up 4 bases and V 8 bases, and 6 bases lay outside the gene matches. CDR3 residues: CAKGQGQYEQYF. As DNA, the CDR3 is TGTGCCAAGGGACAGGGTCAATACGAGCAGTACTTC.

A few counts support this clone. The chain employs TRBV19 and TRBJ1-2; 7 bases are a match to TRBD1. The CDR3 is 15 residues long. The germline CDR1 and CDR2 sequences are LNHDA and SQIVND (reference sequence). V lost 5 bases, J lost 5 bases, and 11 bases stayed unmatched. The chain's CDR3 is CASSPSGQLSYGYTF. As DNA, the CDR3 is TGTGCCAGTAGTCCCTCGGGACAGCTATCATATGGCTACACCTTC.

The genes are TRBV29-1 and TRBJ1-5, with D perhaps matching TRBD1 (5 bases). Trimming shortened V by 6 bases and J by 2 bases, and 14 bases separated the two germline ends. This CDR3 has 14 amino acids. The germline gives CDR1 SQVTM, CDR2 ANQGSEA. The CDR3 DNA sequence: TGCAGCGTCGTCTCCGGAGGGGGCAATCAGCCCCAGCATTTT. Translated: CSVVSGGGNQPQHF.

The rearrangement links TRBV6-1 to TRBJ2-3; D gene ambiguous. Trimming stripped 3 bases from V and 3 bases from J, with 10 bases between. Germline-derived CDR1 and CDR2 are MNHNS and SASEGT. This CDR3 has 14 residues. Here the CDR3 reads CASSEYLRTDTQYF. The CDR3 nucleotides read TGTGCCAGCAGTGAGTATTTGAGGACAGATACGCAGTATTTT.

The rearrangement uses TRBV7-9 and TRBJ2-7; a possible D gene is TRBD2 (6 bases). Trimming cost V 3 bases and J 6 bases, with 12 bases left between them. The CDR3 extends over 13 amino acids. Looked up from germline, CDR1 is SEHNR and CDR2 is FQNEAQ (reference sequence). The CDR3 DNA reads TGTGCCAGCAGCTTGGTGGTAGCGGTCGAGCAGTACTTC. It encodes CASSLVVAVEQYF.

The chain has TRBV3-1 (or the pseudogene TRBV3-2) and TRBJ1-1, with 11 bases lining up with TRBD1. The CDR3 totals 16 residues. J lost 1 base, V lost 4 bases, and 5 bases had no gene match. The V gene's germline CDR1 is LGHDT and CDR2 YNNKEL (reference sequence). DNA for the CDR3: TGTGCCAGCAGCCTCCGGGACAGGGGGAGGAACACTGAAGCTTTCTTT. Its protein is CASSLRDRGRNTEAFF.

This chain links TRBV11-3 with TRBJ2-2; no reliable D call. Deletions cut 5 bases from V and 6 bases from J, with 10 bases between. Germline assignment: CDR1 SGHNT and CDR2 YENEEA. CDR3 length: 13 amino acids. The CDR3 loop reads CASSALRAGELFF. The DNA for the CDR3 is TGTGCCAGCAGCGCCCTCCGGGCCGGGGAGCTGTTTTTT.

This clone was counted a few times. The V call is TRBV30, the J call TRBJ1-2; 8 bases line up with TRBD1. Germline V gene data show CDR1 as GTSNPN and CDR2 as SVGIG (reference sequence). The CDR3 loop spans 12 amino acids. Trimming removed 0 bases from V and 10 bases from J; junction bases left unmatched: 4. The DNA of the CDR3 is TGTGCCTGGAGTGTCCAGACAGGGGCCTACACCTTC. Amino acid sequence: CAWSVQTGAYTF.

The V call is TRBV7-9, the J call TRBJ1-2, with D possibly being TRBD1 (5 bases). Germline V gene data show CDR1 as SEHNR and CDR2 as FQNEAQ (reference sequence). The CDR3 has 14 residues. The germline V and J ends were trimmed by 4 bases and 0 bases, with 9 bases remaining between them. The CDR3 bases are TGTGCCAGCAGCTCCGAGACAGCTAACTATGGCTACACCTTC. Translated: CASSSETANYGYTF.

The chain couples TRBV7-2 to TRBJ1-1; no clear D. Trimming shortened V by 3 bases and J by 1 base, and 6 bases separated the two germline ends. Germline CDR1 SGHTA, CDR2 FQGNSA. The CDR3 consists of 13 residues. The CDR3 here is CASSLGRNTEAFF. DNA for the CDR3: TGTGCCAGCAGCTTGGGGAGGAACACTGAAGCTTTCTTT.

The chain links TRBV30 to TRBJ1-6; TRBD1 is a possible D gene (6 bases). This CDR3 spans 18 amino acids. V was pared by 4 bases and J by 0 bases, with 19 bases between. Germline V gives CDR1 GTSNPN, CDR2 SVGIG (reference sequence). The CDR3 sequence is CAWKKGVNRFSYNSPLHF. The CDR3 bases are TGTGCCTGGAAGAAGGGGGTTAATAGATTCTCCTATAATTCACCCCTCCACTTT.

The CDR3 protein is CASSLRVGEQYF. CDR3 nucleotide sequence: TGTGCCAGCAGCCTCAGGGTAGGAGAGCAGTACTTC. The chain is built from TRBV3-1 (or the pseudogene TRBV3-2) and TRBJ2-7; a weak D match, TRBD1 (5 bases). This CDR3 contains 12 residues. V was pared by 4 bases and J by 7 bases, with 11 bases between. The germline gives CDR1 LGHDT, CDR2 YNNKEL (reference sequence).